This record looks at one T cell receptor (beta chain) sequence and its context. Its antigen is unidentified. A read error may produce the germline difference seen at one junction end. The sample is drawn from a study of beta chain features in type 1 diabetes. Whole-study context: Sorted cells examined across all samples numbered roughly 100 million. Study-wide points: Shorter TCRB CDR3s, moderately but significantly so, marked every one of the four CD4+ subsets in Type 1 diabetes patients. Compared to healthy donors, patients appeared to have naive, central memory and Treg TCRB repertoires that were more alike.

CDR3 size: 15 residues. Germline CDR1 and CDR2: SQVTM and ANQGSEA. The entirety of the isolated RNA underwent reverse transcription, so expressed TCRB transcripts were sequenced. Sequenced by immunoSEQ multiplex PCR; TCRdb stores in-frame clones only, minus some. The sample yields 200,000 to 250,000 clones, under 13% seen once. The chain carries TRBV29-1 and TRBJ1-1; TRBD1 aligns across 8 bases. The sequenced sample consisted of central memory CD4+ T cells from blood. The clonotype was recovered from a man aged 18 to 35 in good health. CDR3 loop: CSGEPGQAMNTEAFF. The CDR3 DNA reads TGCAGCGGTGAACCGGGACAGGCCATGAACACTGAAGCTTTCTTT.